This T cell receptor beta chain originates from a study of blood T cell repertoires in COVID-19. Generated by immunoSEQ multiplex PCR, the TCRdb table keeps only in-frame clones and is missing some. The sample yields 240,000 or so clones, roughly 80% seen once. The length of the CDR3 is 16 residues. Trimming removed 6 bases from V and 8 bases from J; junction bases left unmatched: 13. Germline V gene sequence: CDR1 MDHEN, CDR2 SYDVKM. The material sequenced was peripheral blood. The receptor was isolated from a woman under 30 with acute or convalescent COVID-19. The chain couples TRBV28 to TRBJ2-1, with TRBD2 matching over 10 bases. As DNA, the CDR3 is TGTGCCAGCAGCCTCGGGGCTAGCGGGAGTCGAGATGAGCAGTTCTTC. Amino acid sequence: CASSLGASGSRDEQFF.